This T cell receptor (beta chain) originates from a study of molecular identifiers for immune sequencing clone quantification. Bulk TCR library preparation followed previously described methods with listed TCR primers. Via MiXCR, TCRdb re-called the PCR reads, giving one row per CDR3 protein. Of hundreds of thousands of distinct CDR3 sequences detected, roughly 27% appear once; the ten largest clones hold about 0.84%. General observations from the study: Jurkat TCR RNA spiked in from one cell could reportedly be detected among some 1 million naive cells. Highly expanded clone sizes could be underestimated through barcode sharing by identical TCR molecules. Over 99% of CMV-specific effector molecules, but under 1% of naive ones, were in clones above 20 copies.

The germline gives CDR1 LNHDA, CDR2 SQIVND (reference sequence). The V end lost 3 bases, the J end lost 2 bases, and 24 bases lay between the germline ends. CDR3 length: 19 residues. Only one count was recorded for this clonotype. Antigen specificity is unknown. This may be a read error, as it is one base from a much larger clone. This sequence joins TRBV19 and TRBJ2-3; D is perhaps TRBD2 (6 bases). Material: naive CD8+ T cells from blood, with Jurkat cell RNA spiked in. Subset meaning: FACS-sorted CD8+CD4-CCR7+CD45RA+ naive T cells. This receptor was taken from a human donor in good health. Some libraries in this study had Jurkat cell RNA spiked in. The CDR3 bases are TGTGCCAGTAGTATCCGGGAGTCTGAGCTAGCGACGTTCACAGATACGCAGTATTTT. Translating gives CASSIRESELATFTDTQYF.